This TCR beta chain was sequenced in a study of T cell repertoires in cytomegalovirus infection (dated by TCRdb to about 2019). Broadly, across the study: Alongside well-studied HLA-B-restricted epitopes, the peptide stimulations were aimed at recently identified HLA-C-restricted CMV epitopes, whose presentation resists viral immunomodulation. Because public TCR beta signatures pointed to carriage of CMV infection together with the matching HLA type, the HLA type of each donor mattered for the analysis.

Read against the paper, the sample's treatment or condition label means: in vitro stimulation with specific CMV peptide epitopes to enrich CMV-specific T cells. Results the study describes overall, beyond this receptor: The ex vivo response was dominated by HLA-C-restricted CMV-specific TCR beta clonotypes, which also provided the single most frequent clonotype in two of eight donors. Cumulative frequency of public TCR beta family members discriminated carriers of CMV infection plus the relevant HLA type in this cohort and an independent approximately 340-donor cohort.

The reads were generated on an Illumina HiSeq 1500. The public sequencing data were trimmed at Q25 with fastp and processed into clonotypes with MiXCR by TCRdb, which kept only in-frame beta chains. Identical CDR3 proteins give one entry, which carries the most common genes and DNA. This sample has about 310,000 distinct CDR3 sequences in its table, and 25% of those were observed once. Jointly, the top ten make up 10% to 15% of the sample. As to this clonotype: Its cognate antigen has yet to be identified. Per-base quality was not reported, and no clone a single base away is much larger than it.

The receptor comes from a human donor in good health (CMV status not recorded). Some clones in this sample may be carry-over from other donors' samples. Here the sequenced sample was cultured PBMCs, taken from culture after CMV antigen stimulation.

The nucleotides are TGCGCCAGCAGTCAATTTACGGTTGGGAACACTGAAGCTTTCTTT. Its protein is CASSQFTVGNTEAFF. In this chain, TRBV23-1 is recombined with TRBJ1-1; the D gene cannot be named for sure. TRBV23-1 belongs to the ORF category, with a function that is uncertain. The cysteine opens and the phenylalanine closes a CDR3 of 15 amino acids. CDR3 DNA only is kept here, 45 bases in frame from base 1. The trim is 1 base for V and 1 base for J, with a gap of 10 bases between the germline ends.